The 31 T cell receptor beta chains listed next were all sequenced from one sample in a study of blood T cell repertoires in COVID-19. Some clones are missing from TCRdb's copy, which holds only in-frame ones; the method was immunoSEQ multiplex PCR. The data contain 12,000 to 15,000 clones, approximately 90% of them seen just once; the ten biggest clones take up 25% to 40%. The sample taken for sequencing was peripheral blood. The receptors derive from a human donor in a cohort sampled during active COVID-19.

This clone is medium-sized. V and J are TRBV24-1 and TRBJ2-7; the match to TRBD1 covers 7 bases. V lost 7 bases and J lost 3; bases outside the gene matches: 8. This CDR3 contains 14 residues. Germline CDR1 is KGHDR and CDR2 is SFDVKD. CDR3 amino acids: CATSPANRGYEQYF. For the CDR3, the DNA is TGTGCCACCAGCCCCGCCAACAGGGGCTACGAGCAGTACTTC.

V is TRBV5-1 and J is TRBJ1-5; D gene uncertain. Trimming took 2 bases from V and 4 from J, leaving 13 bases between them. The CDR3 totals 15 residues. CDR1 is SGHRS, CDR2 YFSETQ, per germline. The CDR3 is CASSFDGSVNQPQHF. The CDR3 nucleotides read TGCGCCAGCAGCTTTGACGGGAGCGTGAATCAGCCCCAGCATTTT.

This clone occurred once. V usage is TRBV2 and J usage is TRBJ1-2; a weak D match, TRBD1 (6 bases). The CDR3 loop spans 13 amino acids. Germline-derived CDR1 and CDR2 are SNHLY and FYNNEI. V lost 7 bases and J lost 5, with 14 bases in between. The CDR3 region is CASTRTEGYGYTF. In DNA, the CDR3 is TGTGCCAGCACGAGGACAGAAGGGTATGGCTACACCTTC.

The chain has TRBV28 and TRBJ1-6; 8 bases agree with TRBD1. V was pared by 1 base and J by 10 bases, with 12 bases of the junction left unmatched. The germline gives CDR1 MDHEN, CDR2 SYDVKM. This CDR3 is built from 17 residues. Written as DNA, the CDR3 is TGTGCCAGCAGTTTATATACAGGACAGGGTTTAGGGTCACCCCTCCACTTT. Translated: CASSLYTGQGLGSPLHF.

This clone appeared once. V is TRBV5-1 and J is TRBJ2-7, with 10 positions matching TRBD1. Per the germline V gene, CDR1 is SGHRS and CDR2 is YFSETQ. V dropped 4 bases and J dropped 5; count of bases not matched to a gene: 9. This CDR3 spans 15 amino acids. The CDR3 nucleotides read TGCGCCAGCAGCCTAGGGACAGGGGTGGGGGACGAGCAGTACTTC. As protein: CASSLGTGVGDEQYF.

V gene TRBV7-9 combines with J gene TRBJ2-1; D not resolved. Germline-derived CDR1 and CDR2 are SEHNR and FQNEAQ (reference sequence). With 5 bases removed from V and 0 bases from J, the gap between germline ends came to 11 bases. The CDR3 length is 15 residues. The CDR3 nucleotides read TGTGCCAGCAGCCATCGCAGTCACTCCTACAATGAGCAGTTCTTC. It translates to CASSHRSHSYNEQFF.

This chain links TRBV7-9 with TRBJ1-1; D perhaps matches TRBD1 (5 bases). This CDR3 comprises 14 residues. Germline CDR1 is SEHNR and CDR2 is FQNEAQ (reference sequence). V dropped 4 bases and J dropped 3 bases, with 12 bases sitting between them. CDR3 residues: CASSWGREDTEAFF. In DNA, the CDR3 is TGTGCCAGCAGCTGGGGGAGGGAGGACACTGAAGCTTTCTTT.

The rearrangement joins TRBV3-1 (or the pseudogene TRBV3-2) to TRBJ2-5; the D is unclear. The germline V gene has CDR1 LGHDT and CDR2 YNNKEL (reference sequence). The CDR3 has 13 residues. V was cut by 0 bases and J by 3 bases, with 5 bases left in between. CDR3 residues: CASSQDPEETQYF. In nucleotides, the CDR3 is TGTGCCAGCAGCCAAGATCCCGAAGAGACCCAGTACTTC.

This clone showed up just a few times. This sequence joins TRBV7-9 and TRBJ1-3; tentative D call: TRBD1 (5 bases). Germline CDR1 reads SEHNR; CDR2 reads FQNEAQ (reference sequence). V was shortened by 3 bases and J by 1 base, with 16 bases between the two germline ends. CDR3 length equals 17 residues. CDR3 sequence reads: CASSLLGEVESGNTIYF. CDR3 nucleotide sequence: TGTGCCAGCAGCTTGTTAGGGGAGGTCGAATCTGGAAACACCATATATTTT. Full variable domain (rest looked up from reference TRBV7-9 and TRBJ1-3): DTGVSQNPRHKITKRGQNVTFRCDPISEHNRLYWYRQTLGQGPEFLTYFQNEAQLEKSRLLSDRFSAERPKGSFSTLEIQRTEQGDSAMYLCASSLLGEVESGNTIYFGEGSWLTVV.

V is TRBV6-2 or TRBV6-3 and J is TRBJ2-3; 7 bases align to TRBD2. The germline V gene encodes CDR1 MNHEY and CDR2 SVGEGT. Trimming removed 0 bases from V and 2 bases from J; junction bases left unmatched: 8. There are 17 residues in the CDR3. The CDR3, as DNA: TGTGCCAGCAGTTACTCCAAAGCGGGGAGCTCCACAGATACGCAGTATTTT. Translating gives CASSYSKAGSSTDTQYF.

The table lists this clone with a count of one. The chain joins TRBV11-2 to TRBJ2-7; no firm D call. Germline-derived CDR1 and CDR2 are SGHAT and FQNNGV. Trimming took off 2 bases at V and 5 bases at J, with 7 bases between the two ends. The CDR3 is 12 amino acids. CDR3 in DNA: TGTGCCAGCAGCTTAACGTCGGACGAGCAGTACTTC. Protein: CASSLTSDEQYF.

The chain recombines TRBV24-1 with TRBJ2-2, with TRBD1 matching 10 bases. Unmatched junction bases numbered 7, after V lost 4 bases and J lost 6 bases. Germline CDR1 and CDR2: KGHDR and SFDVKD. This CDR3 is 16 amino acids long. The CDR3 spells CATSDSGTGVAGELFF. The DNA for the CDR3 is TGTGCCACCAGTGACTCCGGGACAGGGGTCGCCGGGGAGCTGTTTTTT.

The J gene is TRBJ1-6, the V gene TRBV18; D might be TRBD1 (6 bases). V lost 1 base and J 8 bases, leaving 18 bases between the germline ends. CDR1 and CDR2 (germline): KGHSH, LQKENI. This CDR3 is 17 amino acids long. DNA of the CDR3: TGTGCCAGCTCACCACGAGACAGGACCCCGCAGGATTCACCCCTCCACTTT. It translates to CASSPRDRTPQDSPLHF. The variable domain in full, completed from reference TRBV18 and TRBJ1-6, reads NAGVMQNPRHLVRRRGQEARLRCSPMKGHSHVYWYRQLPEEGLKFMVYLQKENIIDESGMPKERFSAEFPKEGPSILRIQQVVRGDSAAYFCASSPRDRTPQDSPLHFGNGTRLTVT.

The chain is built from TRBV28 and TRBJ2-1; the D is unclear. The V gene lost 5 bases and the J gene lost 4 bases, with 18 bases spanning the gap. From germline, CDR1 is MDHEN and CDR2 SYDVKM. The CDR3 runs to 16 residues. The CDR3, as DNA: TGTGCCAGCAGTCCAATACAGAGAGACGAATACAATGAGCAGTTCTTC. Amino acids: CASSPIQRDEYNEQFF.

In its sample, this clone was seen once. The gene calls are TRBV19 and TRBJ1-2, with D maybe TRBD1 (6 bases). V lost 5 bases and J 0 bases, leaving 13 bases between the germline ends. The CDR3 has 15 amino acids. Germline V gene lookup returns CDR1 LNHDA and CDR2 SQIVND (reference sequence). CDR3 loop: CASSGGHPPNYGYTF. DNA for the CDR3: TGTGCCAGTAGTGGGGGACACCCGCCTAACTATGGCTACACCTTC. The full variable domain, in which reference TRBV19 and TRBJ1-2 provide the parts outside the CDR3, is DGGITQSPKYLFRKEGQNVTLSCEQNLNHDAMYWYRQDPGQGLRLIYYSQIVNDFQKGDIAEGYSVSREKKESFPLTVTSAQKNPTAFYLCASSGGHPPNYGYTFGSGTRLTVV.

This clone was detected once. The chain is built from TRBV10-3 and TRBJ1-3; D is unresolved. Germline V CDR1 and CDR2: ENHRY, SYGVKD. The CDR3 spans 15 residues. The V end lost 5 bases, the J end lost 0 bases, and 11 bases lay between the germline ends. CDR3 region: CAISTTPVSGNTIYF. The DNA of the CDR3 is TGTGCCATCAGTACCACCCCAGTCTCTGGAAACACCATATATTTT.

With respect to this clone: The junction shows a germline mismatch at one end, possibly a read error. This chain connects TRBV2 to TRBJ1-2; perhaps TRBD1 as D (6 bases). CDR1 is SNHLY and CDR2 is FYNNEI in the germline V gene. The CDR3 runs to 12 residues. CDR3 nucleotide sequence: TGTGCCAACAGTGAATCAGGGGATGGCTACACCTTC. Amino acids: CANSESGDGYTF.

This chain uses TRBV13 with TRBJ2-7, with 7 nucleotides matching TRBD2. In germline, CDR1 is PRHDT, CDR2 FYEKMQ (reference sequence). The CDR3 extends over 16 amino acids. Trimming at V came to 5 bases and at J to 2 bases, leaving 12 bases not matched to a gene. The CDR3 is CASSANRASGTYEQYF. CDR3 DNA sequence: TGTGCCAGCAGCGCGAATCGGGCTAGCGGAACCTACGAGCAGTACTTC.

This clone was counted between two and nine times. This rearrangement joins TRBV9 to TRBJ2-7; D is perhaps TRBD2 (5 bases). The CDR3 is 15 residues long. V gave up 3 bases and J gave up 0 bases, with 13 bases separating them. The germline CDR1 and CDR2 sequences are SGDLS and YYNGEE. CDR3 sequence reads: CASSATGFSSYEQYF. The CDR3 DNA reads TGTGCCAGCAGCGCAACGGGGTTCAGCTCCTACGAGCAGTACTTC.

V is TRBV7-8 and J is TRBJ1-3; D is possibly TRBD1 (5 bases). V lost 3 bases and J 1 base, leaving 10 bases between the germline ends. The length of the CDR3 is 15 residues. Germline V gives CDR1 SGHVS, CDR2 FQNEAQ. Here the CDR3 reads CASSFIGGSGNTIYF. The CDR3 coding sequence is TGTGCCAGCAGCTTTATCGGGGGGTCTGGAAACACCATATATTTT.

The chain is built from TRBV5-6 and TRBJ1-1, with D tentatively TRBD1 (6 bases). The V gene's germline CDR1 is SGHDT and CDR2 YYEEEE. This CDR3 is built from 14 residues. Trimming stripped 2 bases from V and 0 bases from J, with 8 bases between. CDR3 residues: CASSFSGVNTEAFF. CDR3 coding DNA: TGTGCCAGCAGCTTTTCAGGGGTGAACACTGAAGCTTTCTTT.

This chain connects TRBV4-3 to TRBJ1-3, with 8 bases identical to TRBD1. CDR3 length equals 18 residues. In germline, CDR1 is LGHNA, CDR2 YSLEER. Trimming removed 1 base from V and 3 bases from J; junction bases left unmatched: 11. CDR3 sequence (DNA): TGCGCCAGCAGCCAAGTCGACTCCAGGGGGCTGATTGGAAACACCATATATTTT. Its protein is CASSQVDSRGLIGNTIYF.

The chain joins TRBV12-5 to TRBJ1-3; D remains unclear. CDR1 LGHNT and CDR2 FRNRAP come from the germline V gene. V was pared by 7 bases and J by 4 bases, with 26 bases between. This CDR3 region has 18 residues. The CDR3 nucleotides read TGTGCTAGTGCTCTAAAGCCAGGCTCCCATTTCTGGGGAAACACCATATATTTT. It yields the protein CASALKPGSHFWGNTIYF. The full variable domain, its missing parts supplied by reference TRBV12-5 and TRBJ1-3, is DARVTQTPRHKVTEMGQEVTMRCQPILGHNTVFWYRQTMMQGLELLAYFRNRAPLDDSGMPKDRFSAEMPDATLATLKIQPSEPRDSAVYFCASALKPGSHFWGNTIYFGEGSWLTVV.

V usage is TRBV11-2 and J usage is TRBJ2-3; D is possibly TRBD1 (6 bases). Per the germline V gene, CDR1 is SGHAT and CDR2 is FQNNGV. V was shortened by 1 base and J by 2 bases, with 13 bases between the two germline ends. CDR3 length equals 16 residues. The CDR3: CASSLVWGRATDTQYF. For the CDR3, the DNA is TGTGCCAGCAGCTTAGTTTGGGGGCGCGCCACAGATACGCAGTATTTT.

J is TRBJ1-1 and V is TRBV6-5; weak D call: TRBD1 (6 bases). Germline values: CDR1 MNHEY, CDR2 SVGAGI. The CDR3 has 14 amino acids. V was shortened by 2 bases and J by 2 bases, with 9 bases between the two germline ends. The CDR3 spells CASSYAGVNTEAFF. In DNA form, the CDR3 reads TGTGCCAGCAGTTACGCAGGGGTAAACACTGAAGCTTTCTTT.

The chain uses TRBV19 and TRBJ2-3; D not certain. This CDR3 is 16 amino acids long. V dropped 3 bases and J dropped 4 bases, with 17 bases sitting between them. The germline V gene has CDR1 LNHDA and CDR2 SQIVND (reference sequence). The CDR3 DNA follows: TGTGCCAGTAGTATCCGTCTAGAAGTTATCCCAGATACGCAGTATTTT. Protein: CASSIRLEVIPDTQYF. Using reference TRBV19 and TRBJ2-3 for the parts outside the CDR3, the full variable domain is DGGITQSPKYLFRKEGQNVTLSCEQNLNHDAMYWYRQDPGQGLRLIYYSQIVNDFQKGDIAEGYSVSREKKESFPLTVTSAQKNPTAFYLCASSIRLEVIPDTQYFGPGTRLTVL.

This clone was recorded only once. The V and J genes are TRBV10-1 and TRBJ2-4, with a possible D match to TRBD2 (6 bases). Deletions cut 3 bases from V and 1 base from J, with 13 bases between. This CDR3 has 16 amino acids. CDR1 is WNHNN and CDR2 is SYGVQD in the germline V gene (reference sequence). The CDR3 loop is CASSDQGGKAKNIQYF. The CDR3 bases are TGCGCCAGCAGTGACCAGGGAGGAAAGGCCAAAAACATTCAGTACTTC.

This chain connects TRBV5-4 to TRBJ2-5; 9 bases are shared with TRBD1. Losses at the gene ends were 2 bases for V and 5 bases for J; bases not matched to a gene: 4. CDR1 and CDR2 (germline): SGHNT, YYREEE (reference sequence). The CDR3 runs to 14 residues. CDR3 nucleotide sequence: TGTGCCAGCAGCTTACAGGGGGCTGGTGAGACCCAGTACTTC. Protein sequence: CASSLQGAGETQYF.

This chain joins TRBV7-6 and TRBJ2-5, with TRBD1 matching over 10 bases. CDR3 size: 14 residues. Germline CDR1 and CDR2: SGHVS and FNYEAQ. V lost 3 bases to trimming and J lost 4 bases; unmatched junction nucleotides: 2. The CDR3 loop reads CASSLDRGVETQYF. The CDR3 DNA reads as TGTGCCAGCAGCTTGGACAGGGGGGTAGAGACCCAGTACTTC.

DNA for the CDR3: TGTGCCAGCAGTTACACCTTTTCAGGGCCCGCAGATACGCAGTATTTT. This sequence encodes CASSYTFSGPADTQYF. The chain uses TRBV6-2 or TRBV6-3 and TRBJ2-3, with D possibly being TRBD1 (5 bases). CDR1 is MNHEY and CDR2 is SVGEGT in the germline V gene. CDR3 length equals 16 residues. Trimming pared 2 bases from V and 4 bases from J, leaving 16 bases between.

This chain connects TRBV30 to TRBJ1-3; D gene uncertain. The germline V and J ends were trimmed by 3 bases and 0 bases, with 6 bases remaining between them. The CDR3 spans 13 residues. Germline V gene data show CDR1 as GTSNPN and CDR2 as SVGIG (reference sequence). CDR3 DNA: TGTGCCTGGAGCCCAGGCTCTGGAAACACCATATATTTT. It specifies CAWSPGSGNTIYF.